This T cell receptor beta chain stems from a study of shared clonotypes between healthy human individuals (dated by TCRdb to about 2020). With respect to the entire study: A couple of women and three men aged 18 to 49 years were included in the cohort. For each donor, CD4 naive and CD4 memory were each given three plates, CD8 naive was given two plates, and CD8 memory was given one plate. To estimate repertoire size and how much clonotype sharing occurs between individuals, the study deeply sequenced the blood TCR repertoires of five or six healthy adults. Libraries were prepared and TCR repertoires were sequenced by different laboratories using diverse techniques, in order to increase sequencing depth and limit assay-specific biases. Between about 0.94 and 8.9 billion PBMCs per donor were obtained by leukapheresis.

CD8 naive samples were CD45RO-negative cells positively selected for CCR7, giving a CD45RA+CCR7+ population that excluded TemRA cells. Healthy HIV-negative adults with no recently reported acute infections or vaccinations were included as donors. Every donor was a Caucasian adult living in Nashville, Tennessee, USA. Blood was obtained by leukapheresis, after which PBMCs were separated by Ficoll-Histopaque density gradient centrifugation and cryopreserved in liquid nitrogen vapor phase. Analytical flow cytometry was used to check the purity and quantity of every magnetically sorted T cell population. Genomic DNA was isolated from each sorted fraction and quantified by UV absorbance on a Nanodrop 2000c. Using the deep immunoSEQ assay, multiplex PCR amplified TCR CDR3 regions from genomic DNA. Genomic DNA extracted from each cell subset was distributed evenly over all wells of several immunoSEQ 96-well plates, and each plate served as one replicate. Each replicate PCR for sorted subsets received 200 ng genomic DNA, equal to tens of thousands of T cell genomes. Purified libraries were measured with a Qubit 3.0 fluorometer, size-checked on a Bioanalyzer 2100, and measured again with the KAPA Library Quantification kit. Every immunoSEQ 96-well plate was sequenced on a separate single-read 150-cycle Illumina NextSeq 550 flow cell. In the source study's methods: Because only junctional sequences without quality scores were contained in the immunoSEQ output, filtering matching that applied to full-length reads could not be performed. To assign V/J genes and CDR3, sequences were annotated using PyIR, a Python wrapper for IgBLAST v1.9, with IMGT germline references. Reads were removed for weak V/J assignments (E-value above 1e-6), missing CDR3, stop codons, out-of-frame junctions, or ambiguous translated residues. V3J clonotypes were defined as sequences sharing an identical inferred V gene, J gene, and CDR3 amino acid sequence. Percentage overlap between repertoires was computed as shared unique clonotypes divided by the size of the smaller repertoire. RTK rarefaction, the Chao1 estimator, and Recon v2.1 estimates of unobserved clonotypes were used to assess repertoire richness. Generation probabilities were computed with OLGA for all TCRbeta clonotypes obtained by the gDNA method from several donors. TCRdb limited this immuneACCESS table to in-frame rearrangements with V and J called. A share of clones is missing; checked studies link under half to unresolved V genes, and the rest is unexplained. V and J calls plus clone size are reproduced from that table; the DNA served to infer D and trimming. For this sample there are 750,000 to 1,000,000 clones; nearly 95% appear just once. The ten largest make up under 30% of the sample.

Details on this clone: The specificity of this receptor is unknown. Base qualities are not provided; no much larger clone lies one nucleotide away.

Overall results and qualifications from the work: When a few donors were compared, the shared fraction of clonotypes was roughly 5% for naive CD4, around 3.6% for naive CD8, 2% to 2.5% for memory CD4, and roughly 0.4% for memory CD8. Clonotypes shared by all four sorted-subset donors showed higher generation probabilities than non-shared clonotypes. Pairwise subsampling indicated that sequencing depth was expected to affect the degree of clonotype sharing among donors. Naive subsets generally had larger estimated clonotype richness than memory subsets did. Because the study included only a small number of donors, the genetic and exposure-history diversity represented was limited. Incomplete sequencing was indicated by rarefaction of sorted-subset datasets, despite the large sequencing depth. Sampling was limited to blood, and TCR repertoires in tissue likely differ from TCR repertoires in blood.

The germline V end is reduced by 2 bases and the J end by 5 bases; junction bases left unmatched: 2. Measured from the cysteine to the phenylalanine, the CDR3 is 14 residues long. Just CDR3 DNA is preserved here, 42 bases in frame from base 1. Based on the germline V gene, the CDR1 and CDR2 sequences are SGHDT and YYEEEE. The sample comprised naive CD8+ T cells sorted from blood. The cell subset or site label on this specimen signifies: CD45RA+CCR7+. The TCR sequence derives from a young man in good health. In this chain, TRBV5-6 is recombined with TRBJ2-5, and TRBD2 matches 11 of the central bases. CDR3 sequence: CASSLPSGGETQYF. The DNA sequence is as follows: TGTGCCAGCAGCTTACCTAGCGGGGGGGAGACCCAGTACTTC.